These T cell receptor beta chains were read from a single sample in a study of blood T cell repertoires in COVID-19. The assay was immunoSEQ multiplex PCR, and TCRdb's table has in-frame clones only and misses some. The sample consists of 150,000 to 200,000 clones, around four fifths of them appearing once. Sequenced sample: peripheral blood. The origin of the receptors is a young woman with acute or convalescent COVID-19. The CDR3 runs from the conserved cysteine through the conserved F or W. A D gene is named only where the DNA matches it firmly. Size tells how often a clone was seen (once, few, many) or the class of an expanded clone, and some rows leave it out.

TRBD2	TRBV7-2	-	TRBJ2-1	TGTGCCAGTGAGGGGAGGGCTGGCTACAATGAGCAGTTCTTC	CASEGRAGYNEQFF
TRBD2	TRBV6-6	few	TRBJ2-5	TGTGCCAGCAGTGGGACAGCGGGGGGCCAAGAGACCCAGTACTTC	CASSGTAGGQETQYF
-	TRBV2	few	TRBJ1-4	TGTGCCAGCGTGGAGTACTTAAGTCAGACTAATGAAAAACTGTTTTTT	CASVEYLSQTNEKLFF
TRBD1	TRBV7-8	-	TRBJ1-4	TGTGCCAGCAGCGTCGGGACAGGGCTGAATGAAAAACTGTTTTTT	CASSVGTGLNEKLFF
-	TRBV7-8	-	TRBJ1-2	TGTGCCAGCAGCTTACGGGTGCAGGGGATTCGATATGGCTACACCTTC	CASSLRVQGIRYGYTF
TRBD1	TRBV7-6	many	TRBJ1-1	TGTGCCAGCAGCCGACCAAGGACAGGGCGGGCGAACACTGAAGCTTTCTTT	CASSRPRTGRANTEAFF
TRBD2	TRBV4-2	-	TRBJ2-7	TGTGCCAGCAGCCAAGATCACGGGGGAGGGTACGAGCAGTACTTC	CASSQDHGGGYEQYF
TRBD1	TRBV2	few	TRBJ1-5	TGTGCCAGCAGTGGGGGACAGACCCTTAATCAGCCCCAGCATTTT	CASSGGQTLNQPQHF
TRBD1	TRBV12-3/TRBV12-4	-	TRBJ1-2	TGTGCCAGCAGTCCAACAGGGGGAGGCTACACCTTC	CASSPTGGGYTF
TRBD2	TRBV7-9	-	TRBJ2-7	TGTGCCAGCAGCTTAATTGGCGGGGGGGCGTACGAGCAGTACTTC	CASSLIGGGAYEQYF
-	TRBV19	-	TRBJ1-5	TGTGCCAGTACCCCATTGTTTCTGACAGGCACGACGAACAATCAGCCCCAGCATTTT	CASTPLFLTGTTNNQPQHF
TRBD1	TRBV4-3	-	TRBJ1-1	TGCGCCAGCAGCCAAGATCAGGGGGCGAACACTGAAGCTTTCTTT	CASSQDQGANTEAFF
TRBD1	TRBV25-1	-	TRBJ2-1	TGTGCCAGCAGTGAAACGGACAGGGGAACGCGGCAGTTCTTC	CASSETDRGTRQFF
-	TRBV7-6	-	TRBJ1-3	TGTGCCAGCAGCTTAGGTGGGAGCTCTGGAAACACCATATATTTT	CASSLGGSSGNTIYF
TRBD1	TRBV25-1	once	TRBJ1-2	TGTGCCAGCACCAAGGGACAGGGGATTGGCTACACCTTC	CASTKGQGIGYTF
-	TRBV7-2	-	TRBJ1-4	TGTGCCAGCAGCTCCATAGGACAGACTAATGAAAAACTGTTTTTT	CASSSIGQTNEKLFF
-	TRBV5-8	-	TRBJ2-7	TGTGCCAGCAGCTTCGGCCCCAGCGGGACAAACTACGAGCAGTACTTC	CASSFGPSGTNYEQYF
TRBD2	TRBV27	-	TRBJ2-3	TGTGCCAGCAGTTTGTCTGTGGGAGGGCCCTCATTAGATACGCAGTATTTT	CASSLSVGGPSLDTQYF
TRBD1	TRBV4-3	-	TRBJ1-2	TGCGCCAGCAGCCAAGATCATAAGGACAGGTGGTATGGCTACACCTTC	CASSQDHKDRWYGYTF
TRBD2	TRBV5-1	few	TRBJ2-5	TGCGCCAGCAGCTTGTCCGGGAGGGGGGAGACCCAGTACTTC	CASSLSGRGETQYF
-	TRBV10-3	-	TRBJ2-5	TGTGCCATCAGTAACGCCCCGCGGCCGTTTTCCTCGGCCCAGGGGAGTGAGACCCAGTACTTC	CAISNAPRPFSSAQGSETQYF
-	TRBV3-1/TRBV3-2	few	TRBJ1-3	TGTGCCAGCAGCCGAACGACACCGAGCTCTGGAAACACCATATATTTT	CASSRTTPSSGNTIYF
-	TRBV27	once	TRBJ2-7	TGTGCCAGCATGGGGAGCAGACTCTCCTACGAGCAGTACTTC	CASMGSRLSYEQYF
-	TRBV30	-	TRBJ1-6	TGTGCCTGGATATCCCGGGACAAAAGATCCAGCTCCTATAATTCACCCCTCCACTTT	CAWISRDKRSSSYNSPLHF
TRBD1	TRBV24-1	-	TRBJ2-3	TGTGCCACCAGTGATCCGGGACAGGGGGGGACAGATACGCAGTATTTT	CATSDPGQGGTDTQYF
-	TRBV28	-	TRBJ2-3	TGTGCCAGTTCTACAGGGAGGGGCACAGATACGCAGTATTTT	CASSTGRGTDTQYF
-	TRBV24-1	-	TRBJ2-1	TGTGCCACCAGTGATTTGTTCGGGGTACAGGAGCAGTTCTTC	CATSDLFGVQEQFF
-	TRBV4-3	-	TRBJ1-4	TGCGCCAGCAGCCAAGATGTCGGTGAAAAACTGTTTTTT	CASSQDVGEKLFF
TRBD1	TRBV9	-	TRBJ2-2	TGTGCCAGCAGCGGACAGGGTAGGGGCACCGGGGAGCTGTTTTTT	CASSGQGRGTGELFF
-	TRBV24-1	-	TRBJ2-5	TGTGCCACCAGTGCATTTGATAGAGCCGGTGAGACCCAGTACTTC	CATSAFDRAGETQYF
-	TRBV4-3	-	TRBJ1-2	TGCGCCAGCAGCCAAGACACAGGTCGTATCCTCTATGGCTACACCTTC	CASSQDTGRILYGYTF
-	TRBV27	-	TRBJ2-4	TGTGCCAGCAGTCCCCTAGCCAAAAACATTCAGTACTTC	CASSPLAKNIQYF
TRBD1	TRBV19	-	TRBJ2-1	TGTGCCAGTAGTATCCTAACCGGGACAGACAATGAGCAGTTCTTC	CASSILTGTDNEQFF
-	TRBV3-1/TRBV3-2	-	TRBJ2-7	TGTGCCAGCAGCCAAGAGGGAGGGGGGATGGAGGGATTC	CASSQEGGGMEGF
-	TRBV2	-	TRBJ1-1	TGTGCCAGCAGGGTTCGAGGGAGAGGGAAAATGAACACTGAAGCTTTCTTT	CASRVRGRGKMNTEAFF
-	TRBV12-3/TRBV12-4	few	TRBJ1-3	TGTGCCAGCAGCTTTGGAAACACCATATATTTT	CASSFGNTIYF
TRBD1	TRBV6-5	-	TRBJ2-7	TGTGCCACGCGTCCAGGGGACAGGGTTTACGAGCAGTACTTC	CATRPGDRVYEQYF
TRBD1	TRBV6-2/TRBV6-3	-	TRBJ2-1	TGTGCCAGCAGTTACCCAACAGGGGGTCACAATGAGCAGTTCTTC	CASSYPTGGHNEQFF
-	TRBV6-2/TRBV6-3	-	TRBJ1-5	TGTGCCAGCAGTTACTCGGGACAACTAAGGGGCCAGCCCCAGCATTTT	CASSYSGQLRGQPQHF
TRBD1	TRBV19	-	TRBJ2-7	TGTGCCAGTACCGGGGCTGGGGACAGGGGGACGTACGAGCAGTACTTC	CASTGAGDRGTYEQYF
TRBD1	TRBV6-5	-	TRBJ2-7	TGTGCCAGCAGTCCAAGGACAGGGTGGACCGAGCAGTACTTC	CASSPRTGWTEQYF
TRBD2	TRBV27	-	TRBJ2-4	TGTGCCAGCAGTTTATGGGGCCCGGGACTAGCGGGAGGGCCCAAAAACATTCAGTACTTC	CASSLWGPGLAGGPKNIQYF
-	TRBV27	-	TRBJ2-7	TGTGCCAGCAGTTTAGCTGTCACAGGGACCTACGAGCAGTACTTC	CASSLAVTGTYEQYF
TRBD1	TRBV18	once	TRBJ1-1	TGTGCCAGCTCACCGTTTACAGGGGGGATCGACGCTTTCTTT	CASSPFTGGIDAFF
TRBD1	TRBV28	-	TRBJ1-5	TGTGCCAGCAGTTTAGGACAGGGAAAGGGCCCTCATCAGCCCCAGCATTTT	CASSLGQGKGPHQPQHF
-	TRBV7-2	few	TRBJ2-7	TGTGCCAGCAGCTTCTCCACCGAGTACGAGCAGTACTTC	CASSFSTEYEQYF
-	TRBV30	-	TRBJ2-3	TGTGCCTGGAGTACTGGTTATCTCACAGATACGCAGTATTTT	CAWSTGYLTDTQYF
TRBD1	TRBV6-1	-	TRBJ1-5	TGTGCCAGCAGTGAGCCGGGACAGGGTGGACAGCCCCAGCATTTT	CASSEPGQGGQPQHF
TRBD1	TRBV13	-	TRBJ2-7	TGTGCCAGCAGCCCCCGGACAGGGGAGATAGCGCAGTACTTC	CASSPRTGEIAQYF
TRBD2	TRBV10-3	-	TRBJ2-1	TGTGCCATCAAGGGACTAGCGGGAGTTCCCTCCAATGAGCAGTTCTTC	CAIKGLAGVPSNEQFF
TRBD1	TRBV9	-	TRBJ2-7	TGTGCCAGCAGCGTAGACCGGGACAGTCCCTACGAGCAGTACTTC	CASSVDRDSPYEQYF
-	TRBV5-4	-	TRBJ2-1	TGTGCCAGCAGCTCGGCGGTGGGTTTGGATGAGCAGTTCTTC	CASSSAVGLDEQFF
TRBD2	TRBV12-3/TRBV12-4	-	TRBJ2-1	TGTGCGAGCGGCGGACTAGGGTACAATGAGCAGTTCTTC	CASGGLGYNEQFF
-	TRBV28	once	TRBJ2-5	TGTGCCAGCAGTCCGATCGGGACATACAACGGGGAGACCCAGTACTTC	CASSPIGTYNGETQYF